The 24 T cell receptor beta chains below were found in one sample sequenced in a study of CD8 T cells in ankylosing spondylitis. TCRdb processed the 5' RACE reads anew with MiXCR; each CDR3 protein has one entry. Among 50,000 to 60,000 distinct CDR3 sequences, 7.4% were seen once, and the ten largest hold about 8.1%. The source material was blood, either unsorted or a sorted T cell fraction (not recorded which). The receptors come from a female donor with ankylosing spondylitis or in good health (not recorded which).

This clonotype was seen repeatedly, ten times or more. The chain has TRBV5-1 and TRBJ1-2, with D maybe TRBD1 (5 bases). Trimming stripped 4 bases from V and 2 bases from J, with 9 bases between. This CDR3 comprises 13 residues. Germline CDR1 SGHRS, CDR2 YFSETQ. The CDR3 DNA sequence: TGCGCCAGCAGCGCCGAGGGGAACTATGGCTACACCTTC. It translates to CASSAEGNYGYTF.

The rearrangement links TRBV7-2 to TRBJ1-4; no definite D call. This CDR3 region has 16 residues. CDR1 and CDR2 from the germline V gene are SGHTA and FQGNSA. Trimming shortened V by 1 base and J by 6 bases, and 15 bases separated the two germline ends. CDR3 amino acids: CASSLGLGIGDEKLFF. The DNA for the CDR3 is TGTGCCAGCAGCTTAGGTCTGGGGATTGGGGATGAAAAACTGTTTTTT.

This clonotype occurred many times. This chain links TRBV27 with TRBJ1-4, with 11 bases matching TRBD1. Germline CDR1 is MNHEY and CDR2 is SMNVEV (reference sequence). Unmatched junction bases numbered 2, after V lost 6 bases and J lost 5 bases. The CDR3 runs 14 residues. The CDR3 bases are TGTGCCAGCAGCCGGGACAGGGGGAATGAAAAACTGTTTTTT. Translation gives CASSRDRGNEKLFF.

The chain combines TRBV2 with TRBJ2-7; D is undetermined. This CDR3 region has 12 residues. Germline lookup yields CDR1 SNHLY and CDR2 FYNNEI. Trimming removed 1 base at V and 7 bases at J, with 8 bases between. CDR3 nucleotides: TGTGCCAGCAGTGAAGGGTTTGGAGAGCAGTACGTC. Its protein is CASSEGFGEQYV.

This clonotype has just a few counts. The chain employs TRBV6-5 and TRBJ1-2; D is unresolved. This CDR3 is 12 amino acids long. CDR1 is MNHEY and CDR2 is SVGAGI in the germline V gene. V dropped 7 bases and J dropped 3 bases, with 9 bases sitting between them. The CDR3 is CASTQGDYGYTF. CDR3 in DNA: TGTGCCAGCACCCAAGGCGACTATGGCTACACCTTC.

This clonotype was observed many times. The CDR3 here is CSAKRSGGGAKNIQYF. The CDR3 coding sequence is TGCAGTGCTAAAAGGAGCGGGGGAGGTGCCAAAAACATTCAGTACTTC. The chain uses TRBV20-1 and TRBJ2-4; the match to TRBD2 covers 8 bases. Unmatched junction bases numbered 9, after V lost 4 bases and J lost 1 base. Germline V lookup: CDR1 DFQATT, CDR2 SNEGSKA (reference sequence). The CDR3 is made up of 16 amino acids.

This clonotype was seen at least ten times. The V and J genes are TRBV5-1 and TRBJ2-7; D is possibly TRBD1 (5 bases). Trimming took off 4 bases at V and 5 bases at J, with 16 bases between the two ends. The germline CDR1 and CDR2 sequences are SGHRS and YFSETQ. CDR3 length equals 14 residues. CDR3 in amino acids: CASSLGSRDDEQYV. CDR3 nucleotides: TGCGCCAGCAGCCTTGGTTCCAGGGATGACGAGCAGTACGTC.

Comments on this clonotype: A read error may produce the germline difference seen at one junction end. The chain recombines TRBV11-2 with TRBJ2-1, with D perhaps matching TRBD2 (6 bases). The CDR3 is made up of 18 amino acids. From germline, CDR1 is SGHAT and CDR2 FQNNGV. This CDR3 is CVSSLSFGATSSYNEQFF. In DNA, the CDR3 is TGTGTCAGCAGCTTAAGTTTCGGAGCGACTAGCTCCTACAATGAGCAGTTCTTC.

The CDR3 region has the DNA TGTGCCAGCAGCAGGGGAGAAGAGACCCAGTACTTC. Its translation: CASSRGEETQYF. The chain uses TRBV13 and TRBJ2-5; D may match TRBD1 or TRBD2 (5 bases each). This CDR3 spans 12 amino acids. The V and J ends lost 5 bases and 3 bases respectively, with 7 bases between them. The germline gives CDR1 PRHDT, CDR2 FYEKMQ (reference sequence).

This clonotype was observed many times. CDR3 region: CASSLGVGRRFYEQYV. CDR3 nucleotides: TGTGCCAGCAGCTTAGGAGTAGGGAGGAGGTTCTACGAGCAGTACGTC. The V and J genes are TRBV11-2 and TRBJ2-7; D perhaps matches TRBD2 (6 bases). Germline-derived CDR1 and CDR2 are SGHAT and FQNNGV. The V end was cut by 1 base, the J end by 3 bases, with 16 bases between. CDR3 length equals 16 residues.

This clonotype has a count of ten or more. The CDR3 DNA sequence: TGTGCCAGCAGCCTCGGAGGAAGGGGTCGTCAGCCCCAGCATTTT. Translating it yields CASSLGGRGRQPQHF. The chain couples TRBV27 to TRBJ1-5, with D tentatively TRBD1 (5 bases). The CDR3 spans 15 residues. Trimming removed 6 bases at V and 6 bases at J, with 18 bases between. CDR1 and CDR2 (germline): MNHEY, SMNVEV (reference sequence).

V and J are TRBV5-6 and TRBJ2-7; either TRBD1 or TRBD2 may fit D (7 bases each). V was shortened by 6 bases and J by 3 bases, with 22 bases between the two germline ends. The CDR3 runs 16 residues. Germline V gene sequence: CDR1 SGHDT, CDR2 YYEEEE. The chain's CDR3 is CASIQRGRGLYYEQYF. The DNA of the CDR3 is TGTGCCAGCATCCAACGGGGGAGGGGGCTTTACTACGAGCAGTACTTC.

The chain links TRBV5-3 to TRBJ1-3, with D uncertain. TRBV5-3 is flagged as an ORF with uncertain function. The CDR3 runs to 14 residues. Deletions cut 9 bases from V and 8 bases from J, with 21 bases between. The CDR3 sequence is CAMGRGFFCDTIYF. The CDR3, as DNA: TGTGCCATGGGCCGCGGGTTCTTCTGCGACACCATATATTTT.

V and J are TRBV5-1 and TRBJ1-1, with a tentative D call TRBD1 (5 bases). Germline CDR1 SGHRS, CDR2 YFSETQ. Trimming took 6 bases from V and 1 from J, leaving 22 bases between them. The CDR3 length is 17 residues. The DNA of the CDR3 is TGCGCCAGCAACGAACGCGCGGGGGGTCGGGCGAACACTGAAGCTTTCTTT. This codes for CASNERAGGRANTEAFF.

This clonotype was seen at least ten times. This chain links TRBV20-1 with TRBJ1-1, with D unclear. V lost 3 bases and J lost 3, with 5 bases in between. The germline V gene has CDR1 DFQATT and CDR2 SNEGSKA (reference sequence). The CDR3 is made up of 11 amino acids. This CDR3 is CSASPDTEAFF. CDR3 in DNA: TGCAGTGCTAGCCCGGACACTGAAGCTTTCTTT.

Many counts were recorded for this clonotype. This rearrangement joins TRBV5-8 to TRBJ1-1, with 7 bases fitting TRBD1. Germline V lookup: CDR1 SGHTS, CDR2 YDEGEE. The V segment lost 5 bases and the J segment 4 bases; nucleotides outside the gene matches: 8. The CDR3 contains 14 residues. CDR3 protein: CASRVQGMSTEAFF. In nucleotides, the CDR3 is TGTGCCAGCAGAGTACAGGGGATGAGCACTGAAGCTTTCTTT.

This clonotype was detected ten times or more. This chain joins TRBV12-3 or TRBV12-4 and TRBJ1-3; a possible D gene is TRBD1 (5 bases). The V and J ends lost 6 bases and 0 bases respectively, with 12 bases between them. The CDR3 is made up of 15 amino acids. The DNA for the CDR3 is TGTGCCAGCAGATGGGGCAGGGACTCTGGAAACACCATATATTTT. It yields the protein CASRWGRDSGNTIYF.

This clonotype appeared many times. V usage is TRBV20-1 and J usage is TRBJ2-5; weak D call: TRBD2 (5 bases). The V and J ends lost 3 bases and 3 bases respectively, with 5 bases between them. In germline, CDR1 is DFQATT, CDR2 SNEGSKA (reference sequence). The CDR3 totals 11 residues. Written as DNA, the CDR3 is TGCAGTGCTAGCGGGGAAGAGACCCAGTACTTC. Translating it yields CSASGEETQYF.

This clonotype was observed at least ten times. The rearrangement links TRBV30 to TRBJ1-5; TRBD1 agrees at 7 bases. The junction had 13 bases not matched to a gene; V was cut back by 2 bases and J by 6 bases. The CDR3 is 16 residues long. The germline gives CDR1 GTSNPN, CDR2 SVGIG (reference sequence). CDR3: CAWSPKLDRWSQPQHF. The CDR3 DNA reads TGTGCCTGGAGTCCAAAATTGGACAGGTGGAGTCAGCCCCAGCATTTT.

This clonotype was picked up many times. The rearrangement uses TRBV5-1 and TRBJ2-2; TRBD2 agrees at 7 bases. The CDR3 covers 14 residues. V dropped 0 bases and J dropped 6; count of bases not matched to a gene: 2. CDR1 and CDR2 (germline): SGHRS, YFSETQ. CDR3 DNA sequence: TGCGCCAGCAGCTTGGTGGCGGGGGCCGGGGAGCTGTTTTTT. Translation: CASSLVAGAGELFF. The whole variable domain, remainder taken from reference TRBV5-1 and TRBJ2-2, is KAGVTQTPRYLIKTRGQQVTLSCSPISGHRSVSWYQQTPGQGLQFLFEYFSETQRNKGNFPGRFSGRQFSNSRSEMNVSTLELGDSALYLCASSLVAGAGELFFGEGSRLTVL.

There are many counts of this clonotype. The V and J genes are TRBV6-4 and TRBJ2-1; 10 bases fit TRBD2. V dropped 6 bases and J dropped 8; count of bases not matched to a gene: 13. This CDR3 comprises 16 residues. Germline values: CDR1 MRHNA, CDR2 SNTAGT. This chain's CDR3 is CASSALAGPFPDEQFF. CDR3 DNA: TGTGCCAGCAGCGCACTAGCGGGGCCCTTCCCGGATGAGCAGTTCTTC.

This clonotype appeared many times. This rearrangement joins TRBV6-5 to TRBJ1-2; D might be TRBD1 (6 bases). V lost 4 bases to trimming and J lost 4 bases, with 10 bases between them. Germline V gene sequence: CDR1 MNHEY, CDR2 SVGAGI. The length of the CDR3 is 13 residues. CDR3 in amino acids: CASSSDRSYGYTF. CDR3 coding DNA: TGTGCCAGCAGTTCCGACAGGAGCTATGGCTACACCTTC.

This clonotype was recorded at least ten times. V and J are TRBV20-1 and TRBJ2-5, with D possibly called TRBD1 or TRBD2 (5 bases each). V was pared by 6 bases and J by 1 base, with 9 bases between. Germline V gene data show CDR1 as DFQATT and CDR2 as SNEGSKA (reference sequence). This CDR3 has 12 residues. This CDR3 is CSARGPQETQYF. CDR3 nucleotide sequence: TGCAGTGCGAGGGGACCCCAAGAGACCCAGTACTTC.

This clonotype was seen ten or more times. This sequence joins TRBV5-1 and TRBJ1-6; D remains unclear. CDR3 length: 15 amino acids. The germline V and J ends were trimmed by 0 bases and 10 bases, with 14 bases remaining between them. Germline loops: CDR1 SGHRS, CDR2 YFSETQ. CDR3 amino acids: CASSLAPDPRSPLHF. The DNA of the CDR3 is TGCGCCAGCAGCTTGGCCCCGGACCCACGATCACCCCTCCACTTT.